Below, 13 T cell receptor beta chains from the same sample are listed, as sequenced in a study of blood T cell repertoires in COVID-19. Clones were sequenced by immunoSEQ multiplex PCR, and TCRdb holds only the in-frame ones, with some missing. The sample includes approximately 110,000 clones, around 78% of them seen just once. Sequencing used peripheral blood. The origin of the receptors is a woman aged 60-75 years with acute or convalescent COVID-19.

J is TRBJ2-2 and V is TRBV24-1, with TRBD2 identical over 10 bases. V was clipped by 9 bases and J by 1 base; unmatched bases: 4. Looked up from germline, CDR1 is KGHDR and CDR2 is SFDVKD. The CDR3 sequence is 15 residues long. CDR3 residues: CATSIAGGNTGELFF. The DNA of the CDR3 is TGTGCCACCTCCATAGCGGGGGGGAACACCGGGGAGCTGTTTTTT.

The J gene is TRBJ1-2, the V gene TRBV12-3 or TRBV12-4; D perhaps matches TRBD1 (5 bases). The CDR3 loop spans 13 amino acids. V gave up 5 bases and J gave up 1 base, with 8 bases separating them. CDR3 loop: CASSHRLNYGYTF. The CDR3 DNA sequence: TGTGCCAGCAGTCACAGGCTTAACTATGGCTACACCTTC.

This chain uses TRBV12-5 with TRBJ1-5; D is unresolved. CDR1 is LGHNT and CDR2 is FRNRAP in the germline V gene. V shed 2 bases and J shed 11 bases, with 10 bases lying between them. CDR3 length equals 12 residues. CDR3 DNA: TGTGCTAGTGGTTTGTCTACCCGGGCCCAGCATTTT. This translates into CASGLSTRAQHF.

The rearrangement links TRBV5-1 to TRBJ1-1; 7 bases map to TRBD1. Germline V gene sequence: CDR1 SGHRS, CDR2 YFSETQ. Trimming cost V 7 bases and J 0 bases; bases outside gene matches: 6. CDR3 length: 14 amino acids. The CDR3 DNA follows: TGCGCCAGCGCGGGACAGTTCATGAACACTGAAGCTTTCTTT. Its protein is CASAGQFMNTEAFF.

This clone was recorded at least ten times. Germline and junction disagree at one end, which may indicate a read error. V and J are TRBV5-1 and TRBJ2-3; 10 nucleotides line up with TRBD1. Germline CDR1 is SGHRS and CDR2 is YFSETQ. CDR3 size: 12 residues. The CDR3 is CASSHGQGDTDF. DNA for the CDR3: TGCGCCAGCAGTCATGGACAGGGGGATACGGATTTT.

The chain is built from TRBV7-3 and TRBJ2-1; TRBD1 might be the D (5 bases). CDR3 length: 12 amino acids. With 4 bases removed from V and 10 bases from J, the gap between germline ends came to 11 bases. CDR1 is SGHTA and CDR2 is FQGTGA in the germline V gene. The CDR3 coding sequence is TGTGCCAGCAGCTCCGTCCAGGGAGAGCAGTTCTTC. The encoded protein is CASSSVQGEQFF.

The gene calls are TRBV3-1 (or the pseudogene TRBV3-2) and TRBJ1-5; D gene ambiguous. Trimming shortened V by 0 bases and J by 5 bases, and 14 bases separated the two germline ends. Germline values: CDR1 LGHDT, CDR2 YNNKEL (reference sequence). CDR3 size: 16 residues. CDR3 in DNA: TGTGCCAGCAGCCAAGATGTGCAGACTACCTATCAGCCCCAGCATTTT. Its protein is CASSQDVQTTYQPQHF.

The CDR3 loop reads CSASFERDRRSYGYTF. In nucleotides, the CDR3 is TGCAGTGCTAGTTTCGAGCGGGACAGGCGGAGTTATGGCTACACCTTC. The chain has TRBV20-1 and TRBJ1-2; 8 positions agree with TRBD1. This CDR3 is 16 amino acids long. The V segment lost 3 bases and the J segment 5 bases; nucleotides outside the gene matches: 14. Germline values: CDR1 DFQATT, CDR2 SNEGSKA (reference sequence).

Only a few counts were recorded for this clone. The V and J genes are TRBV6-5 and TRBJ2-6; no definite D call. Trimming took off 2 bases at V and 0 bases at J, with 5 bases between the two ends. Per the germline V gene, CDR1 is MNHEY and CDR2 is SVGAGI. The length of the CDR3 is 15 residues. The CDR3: CASSYGFSGANVLTF. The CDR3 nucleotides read TGTGCCAGCAGTTACGGCTTCTCTGGGGCCAACGTCCTGACTTTC.

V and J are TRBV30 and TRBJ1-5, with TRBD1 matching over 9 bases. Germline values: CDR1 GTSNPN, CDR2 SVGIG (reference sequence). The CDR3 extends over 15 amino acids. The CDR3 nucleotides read TGTGCTCTGAAGGCGGGACAGGGTATGTCTCAGCCCCAGCATTTT. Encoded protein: CALKAGQGMSQPQHF.

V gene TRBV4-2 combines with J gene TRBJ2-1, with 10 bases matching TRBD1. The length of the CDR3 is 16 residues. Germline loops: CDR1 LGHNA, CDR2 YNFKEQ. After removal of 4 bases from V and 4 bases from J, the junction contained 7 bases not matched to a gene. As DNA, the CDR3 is TGTGCCAGCAGCCCCCGGGGGACAGGGGAGTACAATGAGCAGTTCTTC. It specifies CASSPRGTGEYNEQFF.

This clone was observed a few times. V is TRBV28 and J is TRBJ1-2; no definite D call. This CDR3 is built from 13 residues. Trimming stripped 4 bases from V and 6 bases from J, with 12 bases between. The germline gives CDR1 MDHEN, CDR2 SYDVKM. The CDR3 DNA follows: TGTGCCAGCAGTTCGGGGTCCCCTAATGGCTACACCTTC. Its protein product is CASSSGSPNGYTF.

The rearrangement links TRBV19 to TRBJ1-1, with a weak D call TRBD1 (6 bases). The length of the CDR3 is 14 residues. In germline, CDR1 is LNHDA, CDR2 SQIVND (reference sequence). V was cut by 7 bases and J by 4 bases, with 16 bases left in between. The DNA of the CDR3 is TGTGCCAGTACCATACAGGGTTGGAGCACTGAAGCTTTCTTT. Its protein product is CASTIQGWSTEAFF.